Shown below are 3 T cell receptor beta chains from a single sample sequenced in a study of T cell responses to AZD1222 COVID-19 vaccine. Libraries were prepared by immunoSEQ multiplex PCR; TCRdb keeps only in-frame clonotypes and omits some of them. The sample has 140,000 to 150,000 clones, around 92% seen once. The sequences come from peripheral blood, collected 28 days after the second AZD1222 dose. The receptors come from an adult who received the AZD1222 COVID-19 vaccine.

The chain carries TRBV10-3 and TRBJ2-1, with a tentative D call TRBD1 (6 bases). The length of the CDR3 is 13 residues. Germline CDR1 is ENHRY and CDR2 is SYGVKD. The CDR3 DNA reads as TGTGCTCACAGGGAGAGAGAGTACAATGAGCAGTTCTTC. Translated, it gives CAHREREYNEQFF.

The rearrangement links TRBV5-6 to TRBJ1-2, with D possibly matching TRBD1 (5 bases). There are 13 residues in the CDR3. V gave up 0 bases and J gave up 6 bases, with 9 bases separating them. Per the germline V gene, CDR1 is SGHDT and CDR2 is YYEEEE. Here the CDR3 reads CASSLDRRDGYTF. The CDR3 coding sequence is TGTGCCAGCAGCTTGGACAGGAGGGATGGCTACACCTTC.

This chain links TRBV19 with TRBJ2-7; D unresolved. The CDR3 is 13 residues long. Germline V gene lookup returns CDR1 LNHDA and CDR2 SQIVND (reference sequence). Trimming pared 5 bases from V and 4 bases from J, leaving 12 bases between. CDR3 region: CASSVAINYEQYF. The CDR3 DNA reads TGTGCCAGTAGTGTCGCCATTAATTACGAGCAGTACTTC. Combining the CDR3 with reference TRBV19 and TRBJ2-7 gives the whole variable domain DGGITQSPKYLFRKEGQNVTLSCEQNLNHDAMYWYRQDPGQGLRLIYYSQIVNDFQKGDIAEGYSVSREKKESFPLTVTSAQKNPTAFYLCASSVAINYEQYFGPGTRLTVT.